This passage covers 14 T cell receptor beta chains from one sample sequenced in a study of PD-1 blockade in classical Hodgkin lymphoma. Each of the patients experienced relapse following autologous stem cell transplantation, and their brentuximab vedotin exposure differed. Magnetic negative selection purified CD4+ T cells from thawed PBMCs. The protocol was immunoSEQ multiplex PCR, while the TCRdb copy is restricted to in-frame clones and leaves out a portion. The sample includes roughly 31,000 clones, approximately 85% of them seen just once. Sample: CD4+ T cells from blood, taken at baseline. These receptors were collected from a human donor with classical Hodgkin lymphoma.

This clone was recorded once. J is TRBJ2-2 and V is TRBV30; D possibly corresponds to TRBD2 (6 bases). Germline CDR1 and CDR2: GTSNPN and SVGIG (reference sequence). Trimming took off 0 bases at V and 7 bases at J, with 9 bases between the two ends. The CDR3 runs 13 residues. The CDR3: CAWSVRGDGELFF. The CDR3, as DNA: TGTGCCTGGAGTGTACGCGGGGACGGGGAGCTGTTTTTT.

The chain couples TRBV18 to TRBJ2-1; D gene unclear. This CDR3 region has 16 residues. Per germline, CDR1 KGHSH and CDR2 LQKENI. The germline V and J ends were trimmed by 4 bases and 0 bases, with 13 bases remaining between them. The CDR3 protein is CASSQNAASSYNEQFF. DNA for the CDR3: TGTGCCAGCTCACAAAACGCCGCAAGCTCCTACAATGAGCAGTTCTTC.

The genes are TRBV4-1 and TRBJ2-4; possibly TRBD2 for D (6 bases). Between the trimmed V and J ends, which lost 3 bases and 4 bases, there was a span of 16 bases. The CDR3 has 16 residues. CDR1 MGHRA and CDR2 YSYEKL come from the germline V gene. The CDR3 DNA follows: TGCGCCAGCAGCCAGTCAGGAGGGAGCGGGAAAAACATTCAGTACTTC. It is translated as CASSQSGGSGKNIQYF.

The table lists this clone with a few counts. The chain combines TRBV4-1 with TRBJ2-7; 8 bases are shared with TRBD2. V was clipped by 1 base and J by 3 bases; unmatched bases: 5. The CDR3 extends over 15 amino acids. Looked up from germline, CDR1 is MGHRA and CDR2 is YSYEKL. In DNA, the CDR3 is TGCGCCAGCAGCCAAGGAATTAGCGGGATCTACGAGCAGTACTTC. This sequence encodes CASSQGISGIYEQYF.

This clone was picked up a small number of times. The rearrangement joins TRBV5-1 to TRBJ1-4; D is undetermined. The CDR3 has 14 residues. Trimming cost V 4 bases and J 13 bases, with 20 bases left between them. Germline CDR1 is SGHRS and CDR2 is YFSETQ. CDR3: CASSSESGRETLFF. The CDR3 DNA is TGCGCCAGCAGCAGCGAGTCGGGCCGGGAGACACTGTTTTTT.

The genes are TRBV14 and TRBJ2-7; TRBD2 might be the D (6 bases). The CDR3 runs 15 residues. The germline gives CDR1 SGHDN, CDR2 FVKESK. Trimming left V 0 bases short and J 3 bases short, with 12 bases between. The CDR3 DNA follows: TGTGCCAGCAGCCAAGATCACGGGAGAGGCTACGAGCAGTACTTC. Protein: CASSQDHGRGYEQYF.

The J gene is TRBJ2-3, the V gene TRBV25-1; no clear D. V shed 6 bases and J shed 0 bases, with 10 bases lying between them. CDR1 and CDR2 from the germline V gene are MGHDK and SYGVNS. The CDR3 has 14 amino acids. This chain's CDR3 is CASRNPGSTDTQYF. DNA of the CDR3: TGTGCCAGCAGGAACCCCGGGAGCACAGATACGCAGTATTTT. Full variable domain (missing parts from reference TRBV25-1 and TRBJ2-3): EADIYQTPRYLVIGTGKKITLECSQTMGHDKMYWYQQDPGMELHLIHYSYGVNSTEKGDLSSESTVSRIRTEHFPLTLESARPSHTSQYLCASRNPGSTDTQYFGPGTRLTVL.

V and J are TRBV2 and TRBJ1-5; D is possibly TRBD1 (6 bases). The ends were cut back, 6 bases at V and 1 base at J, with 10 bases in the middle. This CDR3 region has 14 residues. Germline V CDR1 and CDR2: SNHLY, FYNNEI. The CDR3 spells CASSLQGSNQPQHF. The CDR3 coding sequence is TGTGCCAGCAGCCTTCAGGGGAGCAATCAGCCCCAGCATTTT.

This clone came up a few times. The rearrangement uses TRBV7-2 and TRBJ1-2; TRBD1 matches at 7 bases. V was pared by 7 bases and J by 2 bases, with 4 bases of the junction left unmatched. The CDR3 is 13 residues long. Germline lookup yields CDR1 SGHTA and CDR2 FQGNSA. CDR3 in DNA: TGTGCCAGCAACCAACAGGGGAACTATGGCTACACCTTC. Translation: CASNQQGNYGYTF. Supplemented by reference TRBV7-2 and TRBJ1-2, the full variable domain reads GAGVSQSPSNKVTEKGKDVELRCDPISGHTALYWYRQSLGQGLEFLIYFQGNSAPDKSGLPSDRFSAERTGGSVSTLTIQRTQQEDSAVYLCASNQQGNYGYTFGSGTRLTVV.

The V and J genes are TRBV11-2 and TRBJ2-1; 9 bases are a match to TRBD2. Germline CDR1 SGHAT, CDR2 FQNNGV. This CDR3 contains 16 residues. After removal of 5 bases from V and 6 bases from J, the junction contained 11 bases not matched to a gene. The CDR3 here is CASSPPSAGGGNEQFF. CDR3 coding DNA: TGTGCCAGCAGCCCTCCCTCAGCGGGAGGTGGCAATGAGCAGTTCTTC. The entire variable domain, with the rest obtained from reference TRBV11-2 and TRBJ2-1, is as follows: EAGVAQSPRYKIIEKRQSVAFWCNPISGHATLYWYQQILGQGPKLLIQFQNNGVVDDSQLPKDRFSAERLKGVDSTLKIQPAKLEDSAVYLCASSPPSAGGGNEQFFGPGTRLTVL.

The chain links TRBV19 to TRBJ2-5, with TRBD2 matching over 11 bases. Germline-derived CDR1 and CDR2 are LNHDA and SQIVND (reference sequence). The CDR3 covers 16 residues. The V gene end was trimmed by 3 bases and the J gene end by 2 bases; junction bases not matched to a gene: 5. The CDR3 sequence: CASSIFLAGGQETQYF. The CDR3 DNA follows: TGTGCCAGTAGTATCTTCCTAGCGGGAGGTCAAGAGACCCAGTACTTC. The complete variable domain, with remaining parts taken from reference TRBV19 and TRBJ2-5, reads DGGITQSPKYLFRKEGQNVTLSCEQNLNHDAMYWYRQDPGQGLRLIYYSQIVNDFQKGDIAEGYSVSREKKESFPLTVTSAQKNPTAFYLCASSIFLAGGQETQYFGPGTRLLVL.

The CDR3 here is CASSSGTLPADTQYF. CDR3 sequence (DNA): TGCGCCAGCAGCTCCGGGACTCTACCGGCAGATACGCAGTATTTT. The rearrangement uses TRBV5-1 and TRBJ2-3; D may be TRBD2 (6 bases). CDR3 length: 15 residues. Germline CDR1 and CDR2: SGHRS and YFSETQ. With 3 bases removed from V and 4 bases from J, the gap between germline ends came to 15 bases.

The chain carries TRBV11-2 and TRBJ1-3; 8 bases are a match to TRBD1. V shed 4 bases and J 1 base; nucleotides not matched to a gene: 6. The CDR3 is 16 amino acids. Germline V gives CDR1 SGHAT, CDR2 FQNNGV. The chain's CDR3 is CASSSIQGGSGNTIYF. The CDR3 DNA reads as TGTGCCAGCAGCTCCATACAGGGGGGGTCTGGAAACACCATATATTTT.

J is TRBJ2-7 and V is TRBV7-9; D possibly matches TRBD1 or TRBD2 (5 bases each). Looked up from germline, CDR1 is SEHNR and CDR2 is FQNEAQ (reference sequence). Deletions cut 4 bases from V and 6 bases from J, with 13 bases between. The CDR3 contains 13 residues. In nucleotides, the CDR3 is TGTGCCAGCAGCTCCGGGACCCGAGGCGAGCAGTACTTC. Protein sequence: CASSSGTRGEQYF.